This T cell receptor beta chain appears in the sequencing data of a study of T cells in localized non-small cell lung cancer. Study results and caveats: Exceeding tumor, uninvolved adjacent lung had the highest T cell clonality. A single tumor region was sequenced, leaving heterogeneity possible.

Germline CDR1 reads SGHDN; CDR2 reads FVKESK. The V gene end was trimmed by 1 base and the J gene end by 11 bases; junction bases not matched to a gene: 19. The CDR3 extends over 17 amino acids. Assay used: immunoSEQ multiplex PCR; TCRdb lists only in-frame clones, some missing. Of some 30,000 clones listed, around four fifths are singletons. As for this clone: Its antigen is unidentified.

This TCR was sampled from a male donor older than 55 with stage II squamous cell lung carcinoma. This chain links TRBV14 with TRBJ1-2, with 7 bases identical to TRBD1. This material consisted of peripheral blood, taken before any cancer treatment. The CDR3 protein is CASSQVNDLGQRNGYTF. In DNA form, the CDR3 reads TGTGCCAGCAGCCAAGTTAATGATTTGGGACAGAGGAACGGGTACACCTTC.